The T cell receptor (beta chain) under discussion was sequenced for a study of Graves' ophthalmopathy and Graves' hyperthyroidism. Serum thyroxine and TRAb, along with clinical symptoms, thyroid ultrasound and orbital computed tomography, were what diagnosis relied on. This clonotype has at least ten counts. From RNA, the CDR3 regions of TCR beta chains were amplified and sequenced. HTBI-primed RT-PCR formed the first round, and a multiplex PCR formed the second. Each CDR3 protein gets one entry after TCRdb re-called the multiplex PCR reads with MiXCR. The sample records approximately 330,000 distinct CDR3 sequences, roughly 17% being singletons. This CDR3 spans 13 amino acids. Germline CDR1 and CDR2: MNHNS and SASEGT. Trimming left V 10 bases short and J 1 base short, with 13 bases between.

This clonotype was obtained from an adult man with Graves' ophthalmopathy. The specimen sequenced was peripheral blood. This chain connects TRBV6-1 to TRBJ1-1, with D uncertain. In DNA form, the CDR3 reads TGTGCCACCCGGACCCTGCGGAACACTGAAGCTTTCTTT. Encoded protein: CATRTLRNTEAFF.